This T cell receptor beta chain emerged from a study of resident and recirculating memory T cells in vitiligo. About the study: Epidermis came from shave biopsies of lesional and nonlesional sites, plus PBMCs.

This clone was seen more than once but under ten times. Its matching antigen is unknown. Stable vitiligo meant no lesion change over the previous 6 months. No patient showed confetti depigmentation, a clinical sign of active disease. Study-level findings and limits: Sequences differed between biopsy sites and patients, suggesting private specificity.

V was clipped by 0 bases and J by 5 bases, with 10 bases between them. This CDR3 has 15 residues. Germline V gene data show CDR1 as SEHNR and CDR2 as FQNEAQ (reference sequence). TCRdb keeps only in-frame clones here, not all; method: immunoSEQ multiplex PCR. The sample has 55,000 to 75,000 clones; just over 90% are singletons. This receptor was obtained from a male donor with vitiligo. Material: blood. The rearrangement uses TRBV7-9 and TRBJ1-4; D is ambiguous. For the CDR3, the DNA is TGTGCCAGCAGCTTAGCGCGCGGAGAAAATGAAAAACTGTTTTTT. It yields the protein CASSLARGENEKLFF.